Shown below are 2 T cell receptor beta chains from a single sample sequenced in a study of blood T cell repertoires in COVID-19. Clones were sequenced by immunoSEQ multiplex PCR, and TCRdb holds only the in-frame ones, with some missing. The profile covers 55,000 to 70,000 clones, with about 87% appearing a single time and approximately 6.9% taken by the ten largest. The sequenced material came from peripheral blood. These receptors originate from a man between 60 and 75 years old with active or convalescent COVID-19.

The CDR3 loop reads CASSFSSGGASDTQYF. As DNA, the CDR3 is TGTGCCAGCAGCTTCTCTAGCGGGGGGGCCTCAGATACGCAGTATTTT. The chain combines TRBV11-2 with TRBJ2-3, with 12 bases that match TRBD2. Germline-derived CDR1 and CDR2 are SGHAT and FQNNGV. This CDR3 comprises 16 residues. With V trimmed by 3 bases and J by 4 bases, 5 bases remained unmatched.

The chain employs TRBV7-8 and TRBJ2-1, with TRBD1 identical over 7 bases. Germline loops: CDR1 SGHVS, CDR2 FQNEAQ. The length of the CDR3 is 14 residues. Losses at the gene ends were 6 bases for V and 4 bases for J; bases not matched to a gene: 6. For the CDR3, the DNA is TGTGCCAGCAGGGGACAGAGGTCTTACAATGAGCAGTTCTTC. Residues: CASRGQRSYNEQFF.